This paragraph reports one T cell receptor beta chain. Its matching antigen is unknown. These data are taken from a study of T cell responses to AZD1222 COVID-19 vaccine. Germline CDR1 is MGHRA and CDR2 is YSYEKL. The germline V and J ends were trimmed by 1 base and 5 bases, with 6 bases remaining between them. The CDR3 sequence is 12 residues long. Study findings and constraints: Spike-specific TCR breadth and depth went up after people got two AZD1222 doses. The donor cohort was predominantly white British with a female majority, and clonal diversity may have been underestimated. Variant regions that are unmutated are reportedly the target of nearly half of spike-specific TCRs.

Generated by immunoSEQ multiplex PCR, the TCRdb table keeps only in-frame clones and is missing some. The table shows under 150,000 clones, with approximately 85% occurring only once. The clonotype was recovered from an adult in good health. The input for sequencing was peripheral blood, taken on day 0 of AZD1222 vaccination. The V call is TRBV4-1, the J call TRBJ2-7, with D unclear. The CDR3: CASSQVDNEQYF. The CDR3 coding sequence is TGCGCCAGCAGCCAAGTTGACAACGAGCAGTACTTC.